These T cell receptor beta chains were read from a single sample in a study of human thymus T cells. Assay: immunoSEQ multiplex PCR; the TCRdb copy retains only in-frame clones and omits some. The table includes tens of thousands of clones, 85% to 95% detected once. The specimen sequenced was thymus tissue. All receptors come from a girl less than two years old with a congenital heart defect but otherwise immunologically healthy. The CDR3 runs from the conserved cysteine through the conserved F or W.

cdr3_length v_call cdr3_aa
14 TRBV18 CASSPVRGADGYTF
11 TRBV30 CAWSIINEQFF
17 TRBV14 CASSQVRGTALYYEQYF
13 TRBV19 CASNGEDTGELFF
9 TRBV6-1 CASSEYRFF
12 TRBV7-9 CASSFPGPPSFF
14 TRBV19 CASSDRGRRDTQYF
15 TRBV28 CASSPPGPQPVELFF
14 TRBV10-2 CASGTGVSGNTIYF
17 TRBV7-6 CASHRTGFLRSSFEAFF
14 TRBV18 CASSPGRGRNIQYF
17 TRBV19 CASRNRVPTATNEKLFF
16 TRBV4-1 CASSQPTSGRLNEQFF
14 TRBV6-1 CASRASTSYNEQFF
17 TRBV28 CASSPPLWQASNEKLFF
10 TRBV20-1 CSIHRGEAFF
14 TRBV5-1 CASSRTGVEREQYF
13 TRBV28 CASSFPGTGTQYF